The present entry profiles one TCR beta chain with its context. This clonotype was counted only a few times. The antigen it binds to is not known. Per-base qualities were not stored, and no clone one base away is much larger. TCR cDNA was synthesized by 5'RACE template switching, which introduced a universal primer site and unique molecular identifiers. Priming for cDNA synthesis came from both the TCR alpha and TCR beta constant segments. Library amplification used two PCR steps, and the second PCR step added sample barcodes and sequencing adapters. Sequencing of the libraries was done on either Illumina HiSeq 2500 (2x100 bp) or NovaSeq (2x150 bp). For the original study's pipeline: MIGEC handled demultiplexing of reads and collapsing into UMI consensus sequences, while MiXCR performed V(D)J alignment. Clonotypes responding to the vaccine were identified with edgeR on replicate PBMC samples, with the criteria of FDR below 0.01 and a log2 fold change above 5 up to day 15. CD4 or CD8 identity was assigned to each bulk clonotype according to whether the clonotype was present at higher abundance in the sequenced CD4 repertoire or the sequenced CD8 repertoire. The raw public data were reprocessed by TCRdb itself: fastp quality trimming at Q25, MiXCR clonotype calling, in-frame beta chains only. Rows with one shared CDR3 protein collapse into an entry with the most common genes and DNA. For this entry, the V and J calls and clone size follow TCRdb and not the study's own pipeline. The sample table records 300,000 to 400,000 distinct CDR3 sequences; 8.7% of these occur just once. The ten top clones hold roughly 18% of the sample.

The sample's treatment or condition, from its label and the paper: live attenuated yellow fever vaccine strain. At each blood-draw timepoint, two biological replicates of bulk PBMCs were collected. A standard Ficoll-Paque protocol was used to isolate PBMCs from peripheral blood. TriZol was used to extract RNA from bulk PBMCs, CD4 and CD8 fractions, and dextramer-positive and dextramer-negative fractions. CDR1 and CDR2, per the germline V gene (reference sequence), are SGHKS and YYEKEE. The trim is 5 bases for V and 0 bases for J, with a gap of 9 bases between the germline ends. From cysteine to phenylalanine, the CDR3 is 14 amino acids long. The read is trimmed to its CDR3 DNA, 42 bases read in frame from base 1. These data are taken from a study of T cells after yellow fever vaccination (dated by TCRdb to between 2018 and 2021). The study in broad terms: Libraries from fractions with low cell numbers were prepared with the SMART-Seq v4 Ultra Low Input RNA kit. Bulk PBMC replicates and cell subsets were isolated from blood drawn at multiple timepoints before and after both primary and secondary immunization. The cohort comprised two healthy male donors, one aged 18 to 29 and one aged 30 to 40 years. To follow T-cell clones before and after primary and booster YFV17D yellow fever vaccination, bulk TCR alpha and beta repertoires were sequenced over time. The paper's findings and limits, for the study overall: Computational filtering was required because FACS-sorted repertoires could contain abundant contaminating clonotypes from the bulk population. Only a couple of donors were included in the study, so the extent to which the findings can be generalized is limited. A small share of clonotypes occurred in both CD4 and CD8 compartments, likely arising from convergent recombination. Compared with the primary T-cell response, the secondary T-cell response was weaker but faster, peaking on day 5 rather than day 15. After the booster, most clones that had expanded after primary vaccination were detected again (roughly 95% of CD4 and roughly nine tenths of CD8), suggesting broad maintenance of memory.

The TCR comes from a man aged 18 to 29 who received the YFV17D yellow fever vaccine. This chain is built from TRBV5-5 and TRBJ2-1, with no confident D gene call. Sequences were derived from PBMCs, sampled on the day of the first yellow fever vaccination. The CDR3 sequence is CASRTFSSYNEQFF. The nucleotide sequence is TGTGCCAGCAGGACCTTCAGCTCCTACAATGAGCAGTTCTTC.